The 30 T cell receptor beta chains below all came from one sample that was sequenced in a study of post-analysis software for immune sequencing data. For these receptors, no antigen is known. TCR beta cDNA libraries included unique molecular identifiers. TCRdb reprocessed the PCR reads with MiXCR, giving one entry per CDR3 protein. The sample has about 210,000 distinct CDR3 sequences; approximately 30% are singletons. Findings and limits, study-wide: About five TRBV segments were more frequent in patients than controls; TRBV5-6, TRBV5-1 and TRBV20-1 belonged to this group.

The specimen sequenced was blood. The receptors were gathered from a girl under 18 with multiple sclerosis.

Ten or more counts support this clonotype. The chain joins TRBV7-2 to TRBJ2-1, with unresolved D. V was clipped by 2 bases and J by 0 bases, with 14 bases between them. The CDR3 runs to 17 residues. The germline V gene has CDR1 SGHTA and CDR2 FQGNSA. CDR3 region: CASSLRWAPSSYNEQFF. The CDR3 nucleotides read TGTGCCAGCAGCTTACGCTGGGCGCCAAGCTCCTACAATGAGCAGTTCTTC.

The table lists this clonotype with a few counts. The chain joins TRBV7-9 to TRBJ1-4; D not certain. Trimming left V 5 bases short and J 4 bases short, with 14 bases between. The CDR3 runs 15 residues. Germline V CDR1 and CDR2: SEHNR, FQNEAQ (reference sequence). The CDR3 sequence: CASSGGQVLNEKLFF. DNA for the CDR3: TGTGCCAGCAGCGGAGGGCAAGTACTTAATGAAAAACTGTTTTTT.

This clonotype was picked up many times. This chain uses TRBV18 with TRBJ2-1, with D unclear. Deletions cut 2 bases from V and 5 bases from J, with 10 bases between. The V gene's germline CDR1 is KGHSH and CDR2 LQKENI. The CDR3 has 14 amino acids. The CDR3 spells CASSPALGNNEQFF. In DNA, the CDR3 is TGTGCCAGCTCACCAGCTTTGGGGAACAATGAGCAGTTCTTC.

The chain uses TRBV6-2 or TRBV6-3 and TRBJ1-2; D is uncertain. The CDR3 is made up of 13 amino acids. Germline loops: CDR1 MNHEY, CDR2 SVGEGT. V lost 2 bases and J lost 2, with 6 bases in between. The CDR3 nucleotides read TGTGCCAGCAGTTACCTCGACAACTATGGCTACACCTTC. The encoded protein is CASSYLDNYGYTF.

Concerning this clonotype itself: A much larger clone differs from this one at a single base, so this may be a read error. This chain links TRBV15 with TRBJ2-3; D gene unclear. Germline CDR1 and CDR2: LNHNV and YYDKDF (reference sequence). This CDR3 contains 14 residues. CDR3: CATSRDRAADTRYF. The CDR3 nucleotides read TGTGCCACCAGCAGAGATCGGGCGGCAGATACGCGGTATTTT.

This rearrangement joins TRBV6-4 to TRBJ2-4; D is perhaps TRBD2 (7 bases). V shed 3 bases and J shed 8 bases, with 14 bases lying between them. The CDR3 totals 14 residues. Germline assignment: CDR1 MRHNA and CDR2 SNTAGT. The chain's CDR3 is CASSERGGTDIQYF. The CDR3 region has the DNA TGTGCCAGCAGTGAGAGGGGGGGGACTGACATTCAGTACTTC.

V gene TRBV6-5 combines with J gene TRBJ2-5, with 8 bases identical to TRBD2. The CDR3 runs 14 residues. CDR1 and CDR2 (germline): MNHEY, SVGAGI. V shed 4 bases, J shed 11 bases, and the junction held 12 bases outside the gene matches. This CDR3 is CASSWGAGASGQYF. The DNA of the CDR3 is TGTGCCAGCAGTTGGGGAGCGGGGGCTTCCGGGCAGTACTTC.

Worth noting for this clonotype: This may be a read error, as it is one base from a much larger clone. V is TRBV20-1 and J is TRBJ2-5; D is perhaps TRBD2 (6 bases). The CDR3 is 14 residues long. Germline CDR1 reads DFQATT; CDR2 reads SNEGSKA (reference sequence). Deletions cut 0 bases from V and 11 bases from J, with 19 bases between. Here the CDR3 DNA reads TGCAGTGCTAGAGATCTGCGGGATAGTCTTGAGCAGTACTTC. It specifies CSARDLRDSLEQYF.

This clonotype was detected a few times. This rearrangement joins TRBV7-9 to TRBJ1-1; D is ambiguous. Trimming shortened V by 1 base and J by 11 bases, and 20 bases separated the two germline ends. The germline V gene has CDR1 SEHNR and CDR2 FQNEAQ (reference sequence). This CDR3 has 15 residues. This CDR3 reads CASSLVDPETAGAFF. In DNA, the CDR3 is TGTGCCAGCAGCTTAGTAGACCCAGAGACGGCGGGGGCTTTCTTT.

For this clonotype: Being one base from a much bigger clone, this may be a read error. V and J are TRBV5-5 and TRBJ2-6; weak D call: TRBD1 (5 bases). Per germline, CDR1 SGHKS and CDR2 YYEKEE (reference sequence). The CDR3 spans 15 residues. The CDR3 spells CASHSSHSGANVRTF. CDR3 nucleotides: TGTGCCAGCCACAGCTCGCACTCTGGGGCCAACGTCCGGACTTTC.

In its sample, this clonotype was seen a few times. CDR3: CASSLDRIAAYNEQFF. The CDR3 DNA follows: TGTGCCAGCAGTTTAGATCGAATAGCGGCCTACAATGAGCAGTTCTTC. V usage is TRBV12-3 or TRBV12-4 and J usage is TRBJ2-1; perhaps TRBD2 as D (6 bases). Trimming removed 1 base at V and 2 bases at J, with 12 bases between. The CDR3 extends over 16 amino acids.

This clonotype has just a few counts. The V and J genes are TRBV4-1 and TRBJ2-2, with D possibly being TRBD1 (5 bases). This CDR3 is built from 18 residues. V was shortened by 1 base and J by 0 bases, with 15 bases between the two germline ends. Germline CDR1 reads MGHRA; CDR2 reads YSYEKL. The CDR3, as DNA: TGCGCCAGCAGCCAAGTATCCGCAGGGATCGCGAACACCGGGGAGCTGTTTTTT. Protein sequence: CASSQVSAGIANTGELFF.

This clonotype turned up a few times. The chain carries TRBV5-1 and TRBJ2-3, with D perhaps matching TRBD2 (5 bases). The CDR3 runs to 14 residues. Germline V gene lookup returns CDR1 SGHRS and CDR2 YFSETQ. V was trimmed by 1 base and J by 3 bases, leaving 9 bases between them. The chain's CDR3 is CASSLLTGTDTQYF. The CDR3 DNA reads as TGCGCCAGCAGCTTGCTTACGGGAACAGATACGCAGTATTTT. Drawing the rest from reference TRBV5-1 and TRBJ2-3, the complete variable domain is KAGVTQTPRYLIKTRGQQVTLSCSPISGHRSVSWYQQTPGQGLQFLFEYFSETQRNKGNFPGRFSGRQFSNSRSEMNVSTLELGDSALYLCASSLLTGTDTQYFGPGTRLTVL.

This chain connects TRBV20-1 to TRBJ2-1, with TRBD2 matching over 7 bases. The CDR3 consists of 17 residues. V lost 7 bases and J lost 4; bases outside the gene matches: 19. Germline V gene data show CDR1 as DFQATT and CDR2 as SNEGSKA (reference sequence). CDR3 sequence reads: CSGAGSSETSPYNEQFF. CDR3 nucleotide sequence: TGCAGTGGAGCAGGGTCTTCTGAGACTAGCCCTTACAATGAGCAGTTCTTC.

This clonotype was seen a handful of times. The CDR3 reads CSAGKSIGNQPQHF. The CDR3 DNA follows: TGCAGTGCTGGGAAGTCTATAGGGAATCAGCCCCAGCATTTT. This chain links TRBV20-1 with TRBJ1-5; no clear D gene. The germline V and J ends were trimmed by 5 bases and 4 bases, with 15 bases remaining between them. Looked up from germline, CDR1 is DFQATT and CDR2 is SNEGSKA (reference sequence). This CDR3 is built from 14 residues.

This clonotype was seen a few times. The V gene is TRBV4-1, the J gene TRBJ2-5, with TRBD1 matching over 10 bases. The J call may be wrong; the DNA end is better matched by TRBJ2-7. The CDR3 sequence is 15 residues long. CDR1 MGHRA and CDR2 YSYEKL come from the germline V gene. Here the CDR3 DNA reads TGCGCCAGCAGCCAGGGAGGGACAGGGGACTACGAGCAGTACTTC. Translating it yields CASSQGGTGDYEQYF.

This chain uses TRBV20-1 with TRBJ2-7; no reliable D call. This CDR3 has 15 amino acids. Trimming stripped 4 bases from V and 2 bases from J, with 18 bases between. Germline V lookup: CDR1 DFQATT, CDR2 SNEGSKA (reference sequence). CDR3 coding DNA: TGCAGTGCTAACCCCCCGGCCGGCGGAGCCTACGAGCAGTACTTC. Translating it yields CSANPPAGGAYEQYF.

The sample holds many counts of this clonotype. V gene TRBV27 combines with J gene TRBJ2-7, with 11 bases lining up with TRBD1. The CDR3 is made up of 15 amino acids. Germline loops: CDR1 MNHEY, CDR2 SMNVEV (reference sequence). The V and J ends lost 8 bases and 4 bases, in that order; junction bases with no gene match: 10. The chain's CDR3 is CASQTRDRGTYEQYF. The DNA of the CDR3 is TGTGCCAGCCAAACCCGGGACAGGGGGACATACGAGCAGTACTTC.

A note on this clonotype: This may come from a read error, since a much larger clone is one base off. This chain joins TRBV6-5 and TRBJ2-1; 7 bases are shared with TRBD2. The length of the CDR3 is 14 residues. Germline assignment: CDR1 MNHEY and CDR2 SVGAGI. This CDR3 is CASSRVSGYNGQFF. The DNA for the CDR3 is TGTGCCAGCAGTCGGGTTAGCGGGTACAATGGGCAGTTCTTC.

The chain couples TRBV4-1 to TRBJ1-1; perhaps TRBD1 as D (5 bases). Germline V gene sequence: CDR1 MGHRA, CDR2 YSYEKL. Deletions cut 5 bases from V and 1 base from J, with 14 bases between. The CDR3 extends over 15 amino acids. CDR3 sequence (DNA): TGCGCCAGCAGCTCCCCGGGGCTACAGAACACTGAAGCTTTCTTT. Translated, it gives CASSSPGLQNTEAFF.

The chain couples TRBV28 to TRBJ1-2; 11 nucleotides align to TRBD1. The CDR3 runs to 17 residues. From germline, CDR1 is MDHEN and CDR2 SYDVKM. The V and J ends lost 5 bases and 9 bases, in that order; junction bases with no gene match: 17. Here the CDR3 DNA reads TGTGCCAGCAGTCCCCCCCGGGACAGGGGGGGTTGGTATAGCTACACCTTC. This gives the protein CASSPPRDRGGWYSYTF.

This clonotype was recorded at least ten times. This chain joins TRBV6-2 or TRBV6-3 and TRBJ2-7; 8 bases are a match to TRBD1. The trim removed 5 bases at V and 6 bases at J, leaving 12 bases unmatched. The CDR3 sequence is 15 residues long. The germline CDR1 and CDR2 sequences are MNHEY and SVGEGT. The CDR3 bases are TGTGCCAGCAGTAAATACGACAGGGGTGTCGGCGAGCAGTACTTC. It is translated as CASSKYDRGVGEQYF.

The sample holds many counts of this clonotype. The CDR3 sequence: CASSQSLEDRGHGYTF. In nucleotides, the CDR3 is TGCGCCAGCAGCCAATCACTTGAGGACAGGGGGCATGGCTACACCTTC. The chain is built from TRBV4-1 and TRBJ1-2; 11 bases line up with TRBD1. Germline V lookup: CDR1 MGHRA, CDR2 YSYEKL. The V gene end was trimmed by 2 bases and the J gene end by 6 bases; junction bases not matched to a gene: 8. This CDR3 is 16 amino acids long.

This clonotype was seen a few times. The chain joins TRBV5-1 to TRBJ2-5; unclear D gene. The J call may be in error: the DNA end matches TRBJ2-7 better. Germline V lookup: CDR1 SGHRS, CDR2 YFSETQ. The CDR3 is 13 residues long. The CDR3 sequence: CASSLEVSYEQYF. CDR3 in DNA: TGCGCCAGCAGCTTGGAGGTGTCCTACGAGCAGTACTTC.

This clonotype has a count of ten or more. In nucleotides, the CDR3 is TGCAGTGCCCCGAGGGCGGGGGGCGCCGCAGATACGCAGTATTTT. Its translation is CSAPRAGGAADTQYF. V is TRBV20-1 and J is TRBJ2-3; 8 nucleotides line up with TRBD2. Germline CDR1 reads DFQATT; CDR2 reads SNEGSKA (reference sequence). CDR3 length equals 15 residues. Trimming removed 6 bases from V and 4 bases from J; junction bases left unmatched: 12.

The rearrangement uses TRBV11-2 and TRBJ2-1, with 11 bases lining up with TRBD2. From germline, CDR1 is SGHAT and CDR2 FQNNGV. The CDR3 consists of 16 residues. The trim removed 6 bases at V and 6 bases at J, leaving 10 bases unmatched. The CDR3 sequence is CASSSIAGGLGNEQFF. Here the CDR3 DNA reads TGTGCCAGCAGTTCCATAGCGGGAGGGTTAGGCAATGAGCAGTTCTTC. The whole variable domain, filled in from reference TRBV11-2 and TRBJ2-1, reads EAGVAQSPRYKIIEKRQSVAFWCNPISGHATLYWYQQILGQGPKLLIQFQNNGVVDDSQLPKDRFSAERLKGVDSTLKIQPAKLEDSAVYLCASSSIAGGLGNEQFFGPGTRLTVL.

The rearrangement links TRBV5-1 to TRBJ2-7, with a tentative D call TRBD1 (7 bases). V was pared by 1 base and J by 7 bases, with 15 bases between. This CDR3 contains 14 residues. Germline V CDR1 and CDR2: SGHRS, YFSETQ. The DNA of the CDR3 is TGCGCCAGCAGCTTGCGCGGGGACAGTCCGGAGCAGTACTTC. Its translation is CASSLRGDSPEQYF.

The J gene is TRBJ2-7, the V gene TRBV29-1, with 8 bases fitting TRBD1. Trimming at V came to 6 bases and at J to 3 bases, leaving 4 bases not matched to a gene. CDR3 length equals 12 residues. Germline V lookup: CDR1 SQVTM, CDR2 ANQGSEA. CDR3 nucleotide sequence: TGCAGCGTCTGGACAGGGATCTACGAGCAGTACTTC. Amino acid sequence: CSVWTGIYEQYF.

This clonotype was observed a few times. The J gene is TRBJ1-5, the V gene TRBV5-8; possible D gene TRBD1, 5 bases. V lost 4 bases, J lost 5 bases, and 10 bases lay in between. The CDR3 has 13 residues. Looked up from germline, CDR1 is SGHTS and CDR2 is YDEGEE. CDR3 nucleotides: TGTGCCAGCAGCCCGGGGGAGTATCAGCCCCAGCATTTT. Translated: CASSPGEYQPQHF.

This clonotype came up many times. The CDR3 DNA follows: TGTGCCAGCACGGAGCTAGCGGGAGGGCAAGAGACCCAGTACTTC. As protein: CASTELAGGQETQYF. The chain links TRBV28 to TRBJ2-5; 12 bases are shared with TRBD2. This CDR3 region has 15 residues. Unmatched junction bases numbered 5, after V lost 7 bases and J lost 2 bases. The germline V gene has CDR1 MDHEN and CDR2 SYDVKM. The full variable domain, with the rest looked up from reference TRBV28 and TRBJ2-5, is DVKVTQSSRYLVKRTGEKVFLECVQDMDHENMFWYRQDPGLGLRLIYFSYDVKMKEKGDIPEGYSVSREKKERFSLILESASTNQTSMYLCASTELAGGQETQYFGPGTRLLVL.